This TCR beta chain was identified in a study of shared clonotypes between healthy human individuals. It was CD45RO-negative cells, positively selected for CCR7, that made up naive CD8 cells, with terminally differentiated effector memory CD45RA+ cells excluded. Samples underwent the assay at deep level. Some clones are missing from TCRdb's copy, which holds only in-frame ones; the method was immunoSEQ multiplex PCR. The sample lists more than 2 million clones; around 93% were seen once. V lost 2 bases and J 6 bases, leaving 7 bases between the germline ends. Germline V gene sequence: CDR1 SQVTM, CDR2 ANQGSEA. This CDR3 has 12 amino acids. Study-level findings and limits: Sharing across four donors was highest in naive CD4 (roughly 5%) and lowest in memory CD8 (around 0.4%). Genetic and exposure-history diversity was limited by the few donors. Large sequencing depth failed to make sorted-subset sequencing complete, rarefaction showed.

The table lists this clone with a few counts. Its antigen is currently unknown. The receptor's source is a man aged 18 to 29 in good health. Some clones in this sample may be carry-over from other donors' samples. The rearrangement links TRBV29-1 to TRBJ2-2; the D is unclear. Sequencing input: naive CD8+ T cells from PBMCs. The chain's CDR3 is CSVENVPGELFF. CDR3 coding DNA: TGCAGCGTTGAAAATGTTCCCGGGGAGCTGTTTTTT.